Listed below are T cell receptor beta chains from one sample, sequenced in a study of T cells in Graves' hyperthyroidism and ophthalmopathy. From the multiplex PCR reads, TCRdb called clonotypes with MiXCR, one entry per CDR3 protein. The data show about 610,000 distinct CDR3 sequences, with about 43% seen just once and more than 7% held by the top ten. Sequences were obtained from peripheral blood or thyroid tissue (not recorded which). The origin of the receptors is a woman under 30 with Graves' hyperthyroidism. Both conserved end residues are part of each CDR3. Each record gives: V gene, J gene, D gene, clone size, CDR3 protein, CDR3 DNA. D genes are given only for firm matches. A row's size may be missing; if present it is once, few, many or a size class.

v_gene: TRBV6-1; j_gene: TRBJ2-7; d_gene: .; abundance: .; CDR3aa: CASGGGSGSEQYF; CDR3nt: TGTGCCAGCGGCGGAGGTTCAGGCTCCGAGCAGTACTTC
v_gene: TRBV6-5; j_gene: TRBJ1-2; d_gene: .; abundance: .; CDR3aa: CASSYSGGPYYVFYGYTF; CDR3nt: TGTGCCAGCAGTTACTCGGGGGGACCCTATTATGTGTTCTATGGCTACACCTTC
v_gene: TRBV20-1; j_gene: TRBJ2-7; d_gene: .; abundance: .; CDR3aa: CSATVGEQYF; CDR3nt: TGCAGTGCGACCGTCGGCGAGCAGTACTTC
v_gene: TRBV20-1; j_gene: TRBJ1-3; d_gene: .; abundance: .; CDR3aa: CSATGAGNTIYF; CDR3nt: TGCAGTGCTACAGGGGCTGGAAACACCATATATTTT
v_gene: TRBV12-3/TRBV12-4; j_gene: TRBJ2-7; d_gene: .; abundance: many; CDR3aa: CASSFSGVEQYF; CDR3nt: TGTGCCAGCAGTTTTTCAGGGGTTGAGCAGTACTTC
v_gene: TRBV18; j_gene: TRBJ1-3; d_gene: .; abundance: few; CDR3aa: CASSPQGDGNTIYF; CDR3nt: TGTGCCAGCTCACCACAGGGTGATGGAAACACCATATATTTT
v_gene: TRBV20-1; j_gene: TRBJ2-7; d_gene: TRBD2; abundance: many; CDR3aa: CSAQALLAGSLSPYEQYF; CDR3nt: TGCAGTGCCCAAGCACTACTAGCGGGATCTCTTAGCCCCTACGAGCAGTACTTC
v_gene: TRBV27; j_gene: TRBJ1-1; d_gene: .; abundance: few; CDR3aa: CASSPQGEWSTEAFF; CDR3nt: TGTGCCAGCAGTCCGCAAGGGGAATGGAGCACTGAAGCTTTCTTT
v_gene: TRBV5-1; j_gene: TRBJ2-7; d_gene: .; abundance: once; CDR3aa: CASSSGPPHSYEQYF; CDR3nt: TGCGCCAGCAGCTCGGGACCTCCTCATAGCTACGAGCAGTACTTC
v_gene: TRBV19; j_gene: TRBJ1-5; d_gene: TRBD1; abundance: once; CDR3aa: CASSIGTGGRDQPQHF; CDR3nt: TGTGCCAGTAGTATAGGTACAGGGGGTAGAGATCAGCCCCAGCATTTT
v_gene: TRBV7-9; j_gene: TRBJ1-2; d_gene: TRBD1; abundance: .; CDR3aa: CASSQIGTGGSGYTF; CDR3nt: TGTGCCAGCAGCCAAATCGGGACAGGGGGCTCGGGCTACACCTTC
v_gene: TRBV9; j_gene: TRBJ1-3; d_gene: TRBD1; abundance: many; CDR3aa: CASSVDRERGNTIYF; CDR3nt: TGTGCCAGCAGTGTGGACAGGGAACGTGGAAACACCATATATTTT
v_gene: TRBV7-8; j_gene: TRBJ1-4; d_gene: .; abundance: many; CDR3aa: CASSLEGVATNEKLFF; CDR3nt: TGTGCCAGCAGCTTAGAGGGGGTTGCAACTAATGAAAAACTGTTTTTT
v_gene: TRBV27; j_gene: TRBJ2-7; d_gene: TRBD2; abundance: .; CDR3aa: CASRGTSGTLSYEQYF; CDR3nt: TGTGCCAGCAGGGGGACTAGCGGGACTCTTTCCTACGAGCAGTACTTC
v_gene: TRBV5-1; j_gene: TRBJ2-2; d_gene: TRBD1; abundance: many; CDR3aa: CASSPTGSTGELFF; CDR3nt: TGCGCCAGCAGCCCGACAGGGTCCACCGGGGAGCTGTTTTTT
v_gene: TRBV5-1; j_gene: TRBJ2-3; d_gene: .; abundance: .; CDR3aa: CASSLAPSESTDTQYF; CDR3nt: TGCGCCAGCAGCTTGGCCCCCTCCGAGAGCACAGATACGCAGTATTTT
v_gene: TRBV19; j_gene: TRBJ1-5; d_gene: TRBD1; abundance: many; CDR3aa: CASRLQGRTQPQHF; CDR3nt: TGTGCCAGTAGGTTACAGGGGAGGACGCAGCCCCAGCATTTT
v_gene: TRBV7-8; j_gene: TRBJ2-7; d_gene: .; abundance: .; CDR3aa: CASSVGGPPSLNEQYF; CDR3nt: TGTGCCAGCAGCGTAGGAGGACCTCCTAGTCTCAATGAGCAGTACTTC
v_gene: TRBV19; j_gene: TRBJ2-7; d_gene: .; abundance: many; CDR3aa: CASSVQGNSYEQYF; CDR3nt: TGTGCCAGTAGTGTCCAGGGAAACTCCTACGAGCAGTACTTC
v_gene: TRBV7-8; j_gene: TRBJ2-5; d_gene: .; abundance: once; CDR3aa: CASSPPGGGGETQYF; CDR3nt: TGTGCCAGCAGCCCCCCAGGGGGAGGGGGTGAGACCCAGTACTTC
v_gene: TRBV5-8; j_gene: TRBJ2-5; d_gene: .; abundance: .; CDR3aa: CASSLLTQTQYF; CDR3nt: TGTGCCAGCAGCTTGTTGACCCAGACCCAGTACTTC
v_gene: TRBV29-1; j_gene: TRBJ1-3; d_gene: TRBD1; abundance: .; CDR3aa: CSVGQGSSGNTIYF; CDR3nt: TGCAGCGTTGGACAGGGGAGCTCTGGAAACACCATATATTTT
v_gene: TRBV7-7; j_gene: TRBJ2-5; d_gene: .; abundance: .; CDR3aa: CASSLVMRTQYF; CDR3nt: TGTGCCAGCAGCTTAGTGATGCGGACCCAGTACTTC
v_gene: TRBV24-1; j_gene: TRBJ1-2; d_gene: .; abundance: .; CDR3aa: CATSDPGVFGYGYTF; CDR3nt: TGTGCCACCAGTGACCCAGGGGTCTTCGGTTATGGCTACACCTTC
v_gene: TRBV2; j_gene: TRBJ1-5; d_gene: .; abundance: many; CDR3aa: CASRSWGELDQPQHF; CDR3nt: TGTGCCAGCAGGAGTTGGGGTGAACTGGATCAGCCCCAGCATTTT
v_gene: TRBV6-5; j_gene: TRBJ1-5; d_gene: .; abundance: .; CDR3aa: CAIDRAGQPQHF; CDR3nt: TGTGCTATCGACAGAGCGGGTCAGCCCCAGCATTTT
v_gene: TRBV30; j_gene: TRBJ1-2; d_gene: .; abundance: .; CDR3aa: CAWNRDASGYTF; CDR3nt: TGTGCCTGGAATAGGGATGCCTCTGGCTACACCTTC